This record covers a single T cell receptor beta chain. Patients from Seattle were sampled longitudinally, starting during active infection. The data derive from a study of blood T cell repertoires in COVID-19. About the research overall: There were acute and convalescent COVID-19 samples, and they came from the United States, Italy and Spain.

Germline CDR1 is SNHLY and CDR2 is FYNNEI. V lost 2 bases to trimming and J lost 4 bases, with 11 bases between them. This CDR3 region has 14 residues. Profiled with immunoSEQ multiplex PCR; TCRdb holds only in-frame clones, not every one. Of about 350,000 clones in the sample, about nine tenths were seen once. The sequence came from an older woman with COVID-19, enrolled during active disease. This rearrangement joins TRBV2 to TRBJ1-2; a possible D gene is TRBD1 (6 bases). Sample: peripheral blood. The CDR3 DNA reads TGTGCCAGCAGTGAAAACAGGGACGGCTATGGCTACACCTTC. It encodes CASSENRDGYGYTF.